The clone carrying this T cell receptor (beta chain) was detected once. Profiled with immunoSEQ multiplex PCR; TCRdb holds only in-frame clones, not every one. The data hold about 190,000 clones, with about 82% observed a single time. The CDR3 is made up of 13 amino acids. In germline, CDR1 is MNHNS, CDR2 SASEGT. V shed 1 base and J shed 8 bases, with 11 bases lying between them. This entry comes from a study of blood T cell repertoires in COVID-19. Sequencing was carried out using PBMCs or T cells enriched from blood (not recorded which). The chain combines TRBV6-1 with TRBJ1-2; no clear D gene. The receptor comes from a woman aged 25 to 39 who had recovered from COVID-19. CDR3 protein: CASSEVGPDGYTF. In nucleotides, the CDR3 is TGTGCCAGCAGTGAAGTGGGCCCAGACGGCTACACCTTC.